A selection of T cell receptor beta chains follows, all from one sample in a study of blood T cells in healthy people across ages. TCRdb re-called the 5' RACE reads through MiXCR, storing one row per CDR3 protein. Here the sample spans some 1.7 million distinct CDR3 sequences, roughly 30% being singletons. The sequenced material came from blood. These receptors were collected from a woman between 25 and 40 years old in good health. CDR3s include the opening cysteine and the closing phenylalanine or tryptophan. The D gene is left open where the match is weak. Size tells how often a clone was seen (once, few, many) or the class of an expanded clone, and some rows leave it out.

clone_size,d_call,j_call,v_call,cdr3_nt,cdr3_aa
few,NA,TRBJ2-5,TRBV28,TGTGCCAGCAGGGGGCCTGGGCAGGTGGAGGAGCAGTACTTC,CASRGPGQVEEQYF
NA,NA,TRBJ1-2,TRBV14,TGTGCCAGCAGCCAAGGAATAGGCGGGTTCCACACCTTC,CASSQGIGGFHTF
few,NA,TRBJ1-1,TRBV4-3,TGCGCCAGCAGCCAAGAACGGGGAATGGACACTGAAGCTTTCTTT,CASSQERGMDTEAFF
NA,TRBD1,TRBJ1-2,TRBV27,TGTGCCAGCAGTTGGTCGACAGGGGATGGCTACACCTTC,CASSWSTGDGYTF
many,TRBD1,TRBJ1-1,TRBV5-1,TGTGCCAGCAGTTCCGGACAGGGGTTAGCGTTCTTC,CASSSGQGLAFF
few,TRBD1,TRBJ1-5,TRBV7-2,TGTGCCAGCAGCTCTCACCCCGGGACAGCTAGCAATCAGCCCCAGCATTTT,CASSSHPGTASNQPQHF
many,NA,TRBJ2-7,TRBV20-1,TGCAGTGCTAGAGTCCCTAACCCGGCTAGGCGATACGAGCAGTACTTC,CSARVPNPARRYEQYF
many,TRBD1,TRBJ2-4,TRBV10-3,TGTGCCATCAGTGACAGGACAGGGACAAACATTCAGTACTTC,CAISDRTGTNIQYF
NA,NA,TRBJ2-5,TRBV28,TGTGCCAGCGCCCTACCCGGCCTATGGGGGACCCAGTACTTC,CASALPGLWGTQYF
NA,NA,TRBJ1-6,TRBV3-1,TGTGCCAGCAGCCAGGAAGGGGTGAACCATTCACCCCTCCACTTT,CASSQEGVNHSPLHF
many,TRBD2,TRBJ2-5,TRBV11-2,TGTGCCAGCAGCGATAGCGGGGGTGGGGAGACCCAGTACTTC,CASSDSGGGETQYF
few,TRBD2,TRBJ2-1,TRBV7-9,TGTGCCAGCAGCTCTGGGCTAGCGGCCCTGGGCGATGAGCAGTTCTTC,CASSSGLAALGDEQFF
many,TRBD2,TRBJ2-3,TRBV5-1,TGCGCCAGCAGCTTCGATCAGCGGGGGCGCACAGATACGCAGTATTTT,CASSFDQRGRTDTQYF
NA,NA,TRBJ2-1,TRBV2,TGTGCCAGCGAGTGGGGGGTCAATGAGCAGTTCTTC,CASEWGVNEQFF
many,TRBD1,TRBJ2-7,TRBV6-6,TGTGCCAGCAGTGACACTGGACAGGGGGCGCGAGAGCAGTACTTC,CASSDTGQGAREQYF
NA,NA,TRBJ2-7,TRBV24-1,TGTGCCACCATAGGACGGGCCTACGAGCAGTACTTC,CATIGRAYEQYF
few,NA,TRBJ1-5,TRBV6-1,TGTGCCAGCAGTGAAAGGAGGTTAGGTCAGCCCCAGCATTTT,CASSERRLGQPQHF
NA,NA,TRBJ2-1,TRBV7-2,TGTGCCAGCAGCTTAACCCCTTACCCAGTTGAGCAGTTCTTC,CASSLTPYPVEQFF
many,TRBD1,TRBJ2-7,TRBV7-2,TGTGCCAGCAGCTTTGACAGGGGGTCGAACGAGCAGTACTTC,CASSFDRGSNEQYF
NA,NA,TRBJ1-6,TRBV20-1,TGCAGTGCCAGGGAGGGAACTGGATCACCCCTCCACTTT,CSAREGTGSPLHF
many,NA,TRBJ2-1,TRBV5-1,TGCGCCAGCAGCTTCAGACTCACTTCCTACAATGAGCAGTTCTTC,CASSFRLTSYNEQFF
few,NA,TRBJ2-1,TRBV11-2,TGTGCCAGCAGCCCGCCGCCCGTTCGGGAGCAGTTCTTC,CASSPPPVREQFF
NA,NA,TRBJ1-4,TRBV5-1,TGCGCCAGCGCCTCGGGGGCAACTAATGAAAAACTGTTTTTT,CASASGATNEKLFF
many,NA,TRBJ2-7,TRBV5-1,TGCGCCAGCAGCTTGGGGGGACTCTACTACGAGCAGTACTTC,CASSLGGLYYEQYF
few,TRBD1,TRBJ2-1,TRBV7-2,TGTGCCAGCAGTATAGACAGGGGTGGCTACAATGAGCAGTTCTTC,CASSIDRGGYNEQFF
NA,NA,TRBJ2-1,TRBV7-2,TGTGCCAGCAGCTTAAGTAGTGCGGTCAATGAGCAGTTCTTC,CASSLSSAVNEQFF
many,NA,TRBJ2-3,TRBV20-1,TGCAGTGCTGGGGACCCATCTAGCACAGATACGCAGTATTTT,CSAGDPSSTDTQYF
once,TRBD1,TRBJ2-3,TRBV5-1,TGCGCCAGCAGCATAGGGAACGGCCAGGGGGACACAGATACGCAGTATTTT,CASSIGNGQGDTDTQYF
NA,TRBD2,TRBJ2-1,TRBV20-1,TGCAGTGCTGGAGATTCAGCTAGCGGGCTCTACAATGAGCAGTTCTTC,CSAGDSASGLYNEQFF
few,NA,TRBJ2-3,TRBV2,TGTGCCAGCAGTGAAATGGGGGGCGAAGTTACAGATACGCAGTATTTT,CASSEMGGEVTDTQYF
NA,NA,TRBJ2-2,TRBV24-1,TGTGCCACCAGTGATTACATATACACCGGGGAGCTGTTTTTT,CATSDYIYTGELFF
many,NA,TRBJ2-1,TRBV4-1,TGCGCCAGCAGCCAAGAAATGCGTCCCGGGACCCCGTACAATGAGCAGTTCTTC,CASSQEMRPGTPYNEQFF
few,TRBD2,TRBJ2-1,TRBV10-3,TGTGCCATCAGTGAGTTGACTAGCGGGAGGGGTGAGCAGTTCTTC,CAISELTSGRGEQFF
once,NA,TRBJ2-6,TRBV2,TGTGCCAGCCCAAACTCCGAAACAGGGAATGGGGCCAACGTCCTGACTTTC,CASPNSETGNGANVLTF
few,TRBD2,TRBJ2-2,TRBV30,TGTGCCTGGAACGGGGGGGCCGACACCGGGGAGCTGTTTTTT,CAWNGGADTGELFF
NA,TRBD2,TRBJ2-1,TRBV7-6,TGTGCCAGCAGCGAAGGAGGACTAGCGGGAGCGAACTACAATGAGCAGTTCTTC,CASSEGGLAGANYNEQFF
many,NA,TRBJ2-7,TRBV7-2,TGTGCCAGCAGCTTAGCGAGGAGCTCCTACGAGCAGTACTTC,CASSLARSSYEQYF
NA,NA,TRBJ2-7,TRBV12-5,TGTGCTAGTGGTTTGGCGACGGGGTTCTCCTACGAGCAGGACTTC,CASGLATGFSYEQDF
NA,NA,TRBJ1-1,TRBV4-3,TGCGCCAGCAGCCCGACACTGGACACTGAAGCTTTCTTT,CASSPTLDTEAFF
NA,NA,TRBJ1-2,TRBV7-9,TGTGCCAGCAGCTTAGAAACCCCAGGGTCTGGTTTTTATGGCTACACCTTC,CASSLETPGSGFYGYTF
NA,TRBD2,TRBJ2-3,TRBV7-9,TGTGCCAGCAGCTTAGCGAGTGGTAGCGGGGTGATGGATACGCAGTATTTT,CASSLASGSGVMDTQYF
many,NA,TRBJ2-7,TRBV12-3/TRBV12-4,TGTGCCAGCGGAAGGAGCGGAACCTACGAGCAGTACTTC,CASGRSGTYEQYF
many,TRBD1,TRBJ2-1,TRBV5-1,TGCGCCAGCAGCCCCCCCAGGGGGAGCTCCTACAATGAGCAGTTCTTC,CASSPPRGSSYNEQFF
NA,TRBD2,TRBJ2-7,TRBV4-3,TGCGCCAGCAGCCAAGACAGACTAGCGGACGAGCAGTACTTC,CASSQDRLADEQYF
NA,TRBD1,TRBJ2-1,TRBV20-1,TGCAGTGCCGAGGGAAGGACAGGGGACAATGAGCAGTTCTTC,CSAEGRTGDNEQFF
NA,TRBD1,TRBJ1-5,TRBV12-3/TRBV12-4,TGTGCCAGCAGTCCCGACAGGGCCATAGGCCAGCCCCAGCATTTT,CASSPDRAIGQPQHF
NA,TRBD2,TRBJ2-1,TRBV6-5,TGTGCCAGCAGTTCAACCGGGACTAGCGTCGGTAAGCAGTTCTTC,CASSSTGTSVGKQFF
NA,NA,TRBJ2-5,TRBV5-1,TGCGCCAGCGGCTTAGGGGGGACCTCCTACAATGAGCAGTACTTC,CASGLGGTSYNEQYF
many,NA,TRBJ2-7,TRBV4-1,TGCGCCAGCAGCCAATTACAGGGGAGGGGAACCTACGAGCAGTACTTC,CASSQLQGRGTYEQYF
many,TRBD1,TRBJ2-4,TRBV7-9,TGTGCCAGCAGTTTCACCTTGGCAGGGGGCGAGGTGGACATTCAGTACTTC,CASSFTLAGGEVDIQYF
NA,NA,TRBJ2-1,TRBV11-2,TGTACCAGCACTTCATCTCTCAGCTCCTACAATGAGCAGTTCTTC,CTSTSSLSSYNEQFF
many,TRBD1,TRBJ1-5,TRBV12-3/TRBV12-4,TGTGCCAGCAGTCTCACAGGGGGCGCGATCGGCCAGCCCCAGCATTTT,CASSLTGGAIGQPQHF
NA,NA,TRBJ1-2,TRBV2,TGTGCCAGCGTGGTGGACAAGGTTTCTGGCTACACCTTC,CASVVDKVSGYTF
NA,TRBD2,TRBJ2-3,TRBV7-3,TGTGCCAGCAGTTATAGCGGGGGTCACACAGATACGCAGTATTTT,CASSYSGGHTDTQYF
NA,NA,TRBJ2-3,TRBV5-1,TGCGCCAGCAGCTTGGGATGGCCGGGGGATACGCAGTATTTT,CASSLGWPGDTQYF
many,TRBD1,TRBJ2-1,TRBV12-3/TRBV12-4,TGTGCCAGCAGTTGGGACAGGGCCGCGGGGCAGCAGTTCTTC,CASSWDRAAGQQFF
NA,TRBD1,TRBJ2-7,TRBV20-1,TGCAGTGCCGCCCGGACAGGGGACGAGCAGTACTTC,CSAARTGDEQYF
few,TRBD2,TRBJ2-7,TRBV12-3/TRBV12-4,TGTGCCAGCAGTACCGGGGGGACTAGCGGATCCTACGAGCAGTACTTC,CASSTGGTSGSYEQYF
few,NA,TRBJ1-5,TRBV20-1,TGCAGTGCTAGAATCGGGGGTCCGGGGCAGCCCCAGCATTTT,CSARIGGPGQPQHF